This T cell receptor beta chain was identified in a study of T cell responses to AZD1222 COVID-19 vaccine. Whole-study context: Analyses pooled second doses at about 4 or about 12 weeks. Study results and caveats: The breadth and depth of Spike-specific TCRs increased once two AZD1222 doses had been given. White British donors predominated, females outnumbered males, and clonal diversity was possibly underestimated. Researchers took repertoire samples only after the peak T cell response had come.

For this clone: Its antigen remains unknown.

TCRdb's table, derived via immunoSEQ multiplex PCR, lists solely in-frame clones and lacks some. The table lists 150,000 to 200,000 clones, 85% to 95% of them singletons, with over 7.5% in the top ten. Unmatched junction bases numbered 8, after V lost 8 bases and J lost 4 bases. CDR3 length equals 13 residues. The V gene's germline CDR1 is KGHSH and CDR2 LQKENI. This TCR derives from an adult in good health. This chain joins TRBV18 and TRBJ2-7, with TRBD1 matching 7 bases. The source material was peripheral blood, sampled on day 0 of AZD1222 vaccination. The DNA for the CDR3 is TGTGCCAGCACCCGGACAGGCCCGTACGAGCAGTACTTC. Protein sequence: CASTRTGPYEQYF.